The sequence of this T cell receptor (beta chain) was determined in a study of Graves' ophthalmopathy and Graves' hyperthyroidism (dated by TCRdb to the late 2010s). A note on the overall study: Peripheral blood was collected at initial diagnosis, prior to any treatment. To tell Graves' ophthalmopathy apart from Graves' hyperthyroidism, and to predict which patients would progress to ophthalmopathy, the study relied on TCR beta repertoire signatures. In total, some 140 blood samples were TCR-sequenced: 40 to 45 ophthalmopathy, some 72 hyperthyroidism and approximately 17 hyperthyroidism-to-ophthalmopathy patients. To explore V-J signatures that separate ophthalmopathy from hyperthyroidism, a discovery set of 95 to 100 patients was enrolled, consisting of 43 with ophthalmopathy and around 57 with stable hyperthyroidism. The independent validation cohort included 20 or so hyperthyroidism patients plus 17 patients who later progressed from hyperthyroidism to ophthalmopathy. In more than five hyperthyroidism patients, T-cell repertoires of thyroid tissue and blood were compared. Following sample collection, hyperthyroidism patients were given methimazole at a starting dose of 30 mg daily, and ophthalmopathy patients were given high-dose intravenous methylprednisolone. What the authors observed across the whole study: In cross-validation, the 13-signature model distinguished ophthalmopathy from stable hyperthyroidism with 85% to 90% sensitivity and around 82% specificity, and in the test set the corresponding values were about 80% and 75%. In validation, the model predicted ophthalmopathy progression with 70.59% sensitivity and 72% to 80% specificity; some 13 predicted patients were CT-confirmed with GO in a median of about 7.1 months. Most expanded thyroid clonotypes with frequency above 0.001 were also detected in blood, suggesting blood repertoires may reflect the thyroid immune response. No statistical method was used to set the sample size in advance, and the investigators knew which group each participant was assigned to.

Regarding this clonotype: It lacks a known antigen. The input lacks base qualities; no much larger clone sits a single base away.

Ophthalmopathy patients were characterized by moderately to severely active disease, a Clinical Activity Score of at least 3, a NOSPECS grade of at least 4, and a disease duration under 3 months. Patients were excluded if they had other autoimmune diseases, uncontrolled infections, pregnancy or lactation. Clinical symptoms, serum thyroxine, TRAb, thyroid ultrasound and orbital computed tomography formed the basis of the diagnosis. Using Ficoll-Paque density gradient centrifugation, PBMCs were isolated from 9.5 to 10 ml of fresh peripheral blood. Total RNA was extracted with Trizol reagent and quality-checked on an Agilent 2100 Bioanalyzer. For repertoire sequencing, the TCR beta CDR3 regions were amplified from RNA transcripts. HTBI primers and the Qiagen OneStep RT-PCR kit were used in a first-round RT-PCR, which was followed by a second-round multiplex PCR, size selection and purification. The libraries underwent paired-end sequencing with 100 bp reads on an Illumina HiSeq2000. Turning to the authors' computational methods: SOAPnuke was used to process the reads, removing any read that contained adapters or uncalled bases, had a mean Phred below 15, or lacked an exact match to the constant primer or identifier. COPE v1.2.5 was used to merge the high-quality paired reads. Each unique nucleotide sequence was defined as a clonotype, and clonotypes were aligned to IMGT TRB V, D and J references with MiTCR v1.1. Only V-J combinations with frequency above 0.0001 were analysed, covering approximately 99% of repertoires. For each V-J combination, a TCR clonal expansion and chaos score was defined as the ratio of F50 clonal expansion to chaos observed in the TCRdist matrix. Welch's t-statistics and random forest were used to narrow the features down to 13 V-J combinations, which were then fed into a naive Bayes classifier. The similarity between thyroid and blood repertoires was quantified using the Morisita-Horn index. The public sequencing data were trimmed at Q25 with fastp and processed into clonotypes with MiXCR by TCRdb, which kept only in-frame beta chains. Identical CDR3 protein sequences are pooled into one entry, listed with their most common genes and DNA. V and J calls and clone size were set by TCRdb, not the authors. Counted in this sample were 650,000 to 900,000 distinct CDR3 sequences; around 40% of them appeared once. 44% of the sample is held by the ten biggest clonotypes.

This clonotype was sampled from an adult man with Graves' ophthalmopathy. Sequenced input: peripheral blood.

The encoded CDR3 is CASSPGMTEQYF. The DNA is TGCGCCAGCAGCCCGGGTATGACCGAGCAGTACTTC. The chain couples TRBV10-1 to TRBJ2-7; the D gene is unclear. Sequences WNHNN (CDR1) and SYGVQD (CDR2) are obtained from the germline V gene (reference sequence). The junction shows trimming of 6 bases on V and 6 bases on J, plus 12 bases between the germline ends. The CDR3 runs 12 residues from the cysteine to the phenylalanine. Only the CDR3 part of the read is kept: 36 bases, read in frame from the first base.